The 19 T cell receptor beta chains below were found in one sample sequenced in a study of blood T cell repertoires in COVID-19. Clones were read by immunoSEQ multiplex PCR, and TCRdb kept only the in-frame ones, dropping some. The sample has 330,000 or so clones; roughly 90% are singletons. The sequenced material came from PBMCs or T cells enriched from blood (not recorded which). The source of these receptors is a woman aged 25-40 years who had been exposed to COVID-19.

This clone was seen once. The chain has TRBV28 and TRBJ1-1; D perhaps matches TRBD1 (5 bases). The V and J ends lost 7 bases and 7 bases respectively, with 13 bases between them. Germline lookup yields CDR1 MDHEN and CDR2 SYDVKM. The CDR3 has 12 amino acids. The CDR3 reads CASKEGTGEAFF. The CDR3 DNA reads TGTGCCAGCAAGGAGGGGACGGGTGAAGCTTTCTTT.

The rearrangement uses TRBV28 and TRBJ1-2; 10 bases are shared with TRBD1. The CDR3 is 17 amino acids. Germline assignment: CDR1 MDHEN and CDR2 SYDVKM. V trimming: 3 bases; J trimming: 4 bases; junction bases outside the gene matches: 11. DNA of the CDR3: TGTGCCAGCAGTTTCTGGGACAGGGGAAGGTTCGTCTATGGCTACACCTTC. Protein sequence: CASSFWDRGRFVYGYTF.

The V and J genes are TRBV19 and TRBJ1-1; D gene ambiguous. With 7 bases removed from V and 1 base from J, the gap between germline ends came to 13 bases. The CDR3 has 14 residues. CDR1 and CDR2 (germline): LNHDA, SQIVND (reference sequence). This chain's CDR3 is CASTHRGSNTEAFF. The CDR3 nucleotides read TGTGCCAGTACCCATCGGGGTTCGAACACTGAAGCTTTCTTT.

This chain uses TRBV30 with TRBJ2-5; 10 positions match TRBD2. The junction had 13 bases not matched to a gene; V was cut back by 5 bases and J by 4 bases. Germline lookup yields CDR1 GTSNPN and CDR2 SVGIG (reference sequence). The CDR3 loop spans 16 amino acids. CDR3 residues: CAWVNRASGRGETQYF. The CDR3 DNA is TGTGCCTGGGTTAACAGGGCGAGCGGGAGGGGAGAGACCCAGTACTTC.

The V call is TRBV7-3, the J call TRBJ2-7; TRBD2 agrees at 9 bases. CDR1 is SGHTA, CDR2 FQGTGA, per germline. Trimming cost V 5 bases and J 0 bases; bases outside gene matches: 14. The CDR3 sequence is 18 residues long. The CDR3 reads CASSPIAGVEESSYEQYF. The CDR3 DNA reads as TGTGCCAGCAGCCCAATAGCGGGAGTAGAAGAGAGCTCCTACGAGCAGTACTTC.

The J gene is TRBJ2-1, the V gene TRBV28, with 12 positions matching TRBD2. V lost 5 bases and J lost 8; bases outside the gene matches: 7. The CDR3 length is 15 residues. Per the germline V gene, CDR1 is MDHEN and CDR2 is SYDVKM. The CDR3 region is CASSATSGSLDEQFF. CDR3 sequence (DNA): TGTGCCAGCAGTGCGACTAGCGGGAGTCTCGATGAGCAGTTCTTC.

The chain combines TRBV18 with TRBJ1-5; D not resolved. Germline loops: CDR1 KGHSH, CDR2 LQKENI. This CDR3 is 14 amino acids long. Trimming took off 3 bases at V and 7 bases at J, with 13 bases between the two ends. In DNA form, the CDR3 reads TGTGCCAGCTCACCGGGCCAGAGTAGGCAGCCCCAGCATTTT. Amino acids: CASSPGQSRQPQHF.

As DNA, the CDR3 is TGTGCCAGCAGTGTCCCGGGTACAATGGGCTACACCTTC. It specifies CASSVPGTMGYTF. The V and J genes are TRBV25-1 and TRBJ1-2; D call uncertain. Germline V lookup: CDR1 MGHDK, CDR2 SYGVNS. The CDR3 consists of 13 residues. Trimming pared 4 bases from V and 8 bases from J, leaving 14 bases between.

This clone was seen a few times. V is TRBV18 and J is TRBJ2-1; D is possibly TRBD2 (6 bases). V was trimmed by 0 bases and J by 4 bases, leaving 19 bases between them. Germline loops: CDR1 KGHSH, CDR2 LQKENI. The CDR3 runs 18 residues. The chain's CDR3 is CASSPPVVEAGFYNEQFF. In nucleotides, the CDR3 is TGTGCCAGCTCACCACCGGTGGTCGAAGCGGGTTTTTACAATGAGCAGTTCTTC.

The rearrangement links TRBV19 to TRBJ1-1, with TRBD1 as a possible D gene (5 bases). V dropped 5 bases and J dropped 3 bases, with 19 bases sitting between them. CDR1 and CDR2 from the germline V gene are LNHDA and SQIVND (reference sequence). The CDR3 has 16 residues. CDR3 nucleotide sequence: TGTGCCAGTAGTCTTCCCCGGGGCGGGGTGGACACTGAAGCTTTCTTT. Protein sequence: CASSLPRGGVDTEAFF.

The J gene is TRBJ2-2, the V gene TRBV9; 8 positions agree with TRBD2. Trimming removed 0 bases from V and 6 bases from J; junction bases left unmatched: 7. The CDR3 runs to 16 residues. CDR1 is SGDLS, CDR2 YYNGEE, per germline. The CDR3 protein is CASSVGREGKSGELFF. The CDR3 DNA reads as TGTGCCAGCAGCGTAGGTCGGGAGGGAAAATCCGGGGAGCTGTTTTTT.

V usage is TRBV5-1 and J usage is TRBJ2-3, with 11 bases that match TRBD2. CDR1 is SGHRS, CDR2 YFSETQ, per germline. The junction had 2 bases not matched to a gene; V was cut back by 2 bases and J by 6 bases. This CDR3 is 14 amino acids long. CDR3 nucleotide sequence: TGCGCCAGCAGCTTTGGACTAGCGGGTGATACGCAGTATTTT. Translated, it gives CASSFGLAGDTQYF.

V usage is TRBV9 and J usage is TRBJ1-2; 8 nucleotides align to TRBD1. Trimming cost V 3 bases and J 4 bases; bases outside gene matches: 8. The CDR3 covers 15 residues. CDR1 and CDR2 from the germline V gene are SGDLS and YYNGEE. CDR3 residues: CASSARDRGGYGYTF. CDR3 coding DNA: TGTGCCAGCAGCGCAAGAGACAGGGGTGGCTATGGCTACACCTTC.

This chain connects TRBV11-3 to TRBJ1-2, with D maybe TRBD1 (6 bases). Germline V gene data show CDR1 as SGHNT and CDR2 as YENEEA. CDR3 length equals 15 residues. Trimming pared 4 bases from V and 6 bases from J, leaving 18 bases between. As DNA, the CDR3 is TGTGCCAGCAGCTGGGGGGGCAGGGCTCAAGATGGCTACACCTTC. Protein: CASSWGGRAQDGYTF. Combining the CDR3 with reference TRBV11-3 and TRBJ1-2 gives the whole variable domain EAGVVQSPRYKIIEKKQPVAFWCNPISGHNTLYWYLQNLGQGPELLIRYENEEAVDDSQLPKDRFSAERLKGVDSTLKIQPAELGDSAVYLCASSWGGRAQDGYTFGSGTRLTVV.

V gene TRBV27 combines with J gene TRBJ2-7; TRBD1 matches at 9 bases. CDR3 length: 14 residues. Trimming removed 6 bases from V and 2 bases from J; junction bases left unmatched: 5. The germline V gene encodes CDR1 MNHEY and CDR2 SMNVEV (reference sequence). The CDR3 DNA follows: TGTGCCAGCAGGGCCGGGACAGGGACCTACGAGCAGTACTTC. Its translation: CASRAGTGTYEQYF.

This chain joins TRBV4-2 and TRBJ2-7, with D unresolved. The CDR3 contains 12 residues. Germline V gene data show CDR1 as LGHNA and CDR2 as YNFKEQ. Trimming took 0 bases from V and 7 from J, leaving 7 bases between them. The CDR3: CASSQDPAEQYF. In nucleotides, the CDR3 is TGTGCCAGCAGCCAAGACCCAGCGGAGCAGTACTTC.

The chain recombines TRBV19 with TRBJ2-7, with 12 bases fitting TRBD2. V shed 5 bases, J shed 3 bases, and the junction held 2 bases outside the gene matches. CDR3 length equals 14 residues. Germline loops: CDR1 LNHDA, CDR2 SQIVND (reference sequence). DNA of the CDR3: TGTGCCAGTAGTCGGACTAGCGGGAACTACGAGCAGTACTTC. This codes for CASSRTSGNYEQYF.

This clone was seen only once. The genes are TRBV7-8 and TRBJ2-5; 9 bases agree with TRBD1. The CDR3 length is 15 residues. The V segment lost 5 bases and the J segment 2 bases; nucleotides outside the gene matches: 6. CDR1 SGHVS and CDR2 FQNEAQ come from the germline V gene. CDR3 amino acids: CASSLPTGGQETQYF. CDR3 nucleotide sequence: TGTGCCAGCAGCCTGCCGACAGGGGGTCAAGAGACCCAGTACTTC.

The rearrangement joins TRBV28 to TRBJ2-2, with D uncertain. The germline V and J ends were trimmed by 4 bases and 6 bases, with 12 bases remaining between them. Germline loops: CDR1 MDHEN, CDR2 SYDVKM. The CDR3 length is 14 residues. The CDR3: CASSYVPQAGELFF. The CDR3 DNA reads as TGTGCCAGCAGTTATGTACCCCAGGCCGGGGAGCTGTTTTTT.